Each of the 6 T cell receptor beta chains below was sequenced from the same sample in a study of blood T cell repertoires in COVID-19. Clones were sequenced by immunoSEQ multiplex PCR, and TCRdb holds only the in-frame ones, with some missing. The repertoire holds some 250,000 clones, with roughly 90% as singletons. Sequenced: peripheral blood. Source of these receptors: a man between 60 and 75 years old who had recovered from COVID-19.

The chain is built from TRBV24-1 and TRBJ2-1, with D possibly being TRBD2 (6 bases). Germline-derived CDR1 and CDR2 are KGHDR and SFDVKD. Trimming took off 3 bases at V and 7 bases at J, with 6 bases between the two ends. The CDR3 loop spans 12 amino acids. The CDR3 reads CATSDRGNEQFF. The CDR3 nucleotides read TGTGCCACCAGTGATCGGGGGAATGAGCAGTTCTTC.

The CDR3, as DNA: TGTGCCAGCAGCTTAGCAGGGGGGGATCTCTACGAGCAGTACTTC. Protein: CASSLAGGDLYEQYF. This sequence joins TRBV7-9 and TRBJ2-7; D perhaps matches TRBD2 (7 bases). Germline CDR1 is SEHNR and CDR2 is FQNEAQ (reference sequence). The V and J ends lost 0 bases and 3 bases respectively, with 12 bases between them. This CDR3 region has 15 residues.

Worth noting for this clone: Other DNA sequences in the sample encode the same CDR3. The chain carries TRBV6-5 and TRBJ1-1; the D gene is possibly TRBD1 (6 bases). CDR1 and CDR2 from the germline V gene are MNHEY and SVGAGI. The CDR3 consists of 14 residues. The V gene lost 5 bases and the J gene lost 0 bases, with 10 bases spanning the gap. The CDR3 loop is CASSLRGLNTEAFF. The CDR3 region has the DNA TGTGCCAGCAGTCTCAGGGGACTGAACACTGAAGCTTTCTTT.

V gene TRBV9 combines with J gene TRBJ2-5; tentative D call: TRBD2 (6 bases). The CDR3 is made up of 14 amino acids. CDR1 is SGDLS, CDR2 YYNGEE, per germline. The V and J ends lost 0 bases and 2 bases respectively, with 8 bases between them. CDR3 bases: TGTGCCAGCAGCGTAGGGACTACTCAAGAGACCCAGTACTTC. Translating it yields CASSVGTTQETQYF.

J is TRBJ1-6 and V is TRBV18; 11 positions agree with TRBD1. The CDR3 consists of 15 residues. V trimming: 5 bases; J trimming: 6 bases; junction bases outside the gene matches: 3. Germline-derived CDR1 and CDR2 are KGHSH and LQKENI. CDR3 in DNA: TGTGCCAGCTCAGCCGGGACAGGGGGTAATTCACCCCTCCACTTT. It yields the protein CASSAGTGGNSPLHF.

This chain joins TRBV19 and TRBJ1-3, with D unresolved. Germline CDR1 is LNHDA and CDR2 is SQIVND (reference sequence). Trimming shortened V by 5 bases and J by 0 bases, and 8 bases separated the two germline ends. The CDR3 has 14 amino acids. This CDR3 is CASSPNYSGNTIYF. The CDR3 DNA reads as TGTGCCAGTAGTCCTAACTACTCTGGAAACACCATATATTTT.